Sequencing of this TCR beta chain was carried out in a study of shared clonotypes between healthy human individuals. Study information: Three CD4 naive, three CD4 memory, two CD8 naive and one CD8 memory plate were used per donor.

Study-level results: Memory subsets generally showed lower estimated richness than naive subsets.

Worth noting for this clone: Antigen specificity is unknown.

Here immunoSEQ multiplex PCR was the method, and the copy in TCRdb shows in-frame clones only, minus some. This sample has around 700,000 clones, with about 92% found just once. Germline CDR1 and CDR2: SGHAT and FQNNGV. The V end lost 0 bases, the J end lost 0 bases, and 12 bases lay between the germline ends. The CDR3 spans 17 residues. Cells designated naive CD8 were CD45RO-negative and were positively selected for CCR7, with terminally differentiated effector memory CD45RA+ cells excluded. What was sequenced was naive CD8+ T cells sorted from blood. The chain recombines TRBV11-2 with TRBJ1-3; D remains unclear. The sequence came from a man aged 25 to 40 in good health. CDR3 in amino acids: CASSLDAFEPSGNTIYF. Written as DNA, the CDR3 is TGTGCCAGCAGCTTAGACGCGTTCGAACCCTCTGGAAACACCATATATTTT.